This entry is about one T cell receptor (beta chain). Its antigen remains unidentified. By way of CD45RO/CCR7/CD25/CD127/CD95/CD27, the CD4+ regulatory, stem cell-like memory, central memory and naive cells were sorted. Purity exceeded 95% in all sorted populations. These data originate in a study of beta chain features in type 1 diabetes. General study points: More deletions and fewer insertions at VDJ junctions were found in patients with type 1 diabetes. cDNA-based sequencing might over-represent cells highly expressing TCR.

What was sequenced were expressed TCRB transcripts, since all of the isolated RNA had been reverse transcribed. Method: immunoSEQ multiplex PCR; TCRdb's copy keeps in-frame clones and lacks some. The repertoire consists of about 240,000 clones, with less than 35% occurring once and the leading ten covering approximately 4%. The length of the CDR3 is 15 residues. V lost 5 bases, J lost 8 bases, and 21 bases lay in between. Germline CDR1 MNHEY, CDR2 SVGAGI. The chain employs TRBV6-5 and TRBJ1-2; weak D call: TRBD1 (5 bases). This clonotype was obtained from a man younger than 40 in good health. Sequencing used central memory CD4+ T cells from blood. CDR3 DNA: TGTGCCAGCAGTCCCTCAACGGACGGGGGTGGAGGCTACACCTTC. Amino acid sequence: CASSPSTDGGGGYTF.